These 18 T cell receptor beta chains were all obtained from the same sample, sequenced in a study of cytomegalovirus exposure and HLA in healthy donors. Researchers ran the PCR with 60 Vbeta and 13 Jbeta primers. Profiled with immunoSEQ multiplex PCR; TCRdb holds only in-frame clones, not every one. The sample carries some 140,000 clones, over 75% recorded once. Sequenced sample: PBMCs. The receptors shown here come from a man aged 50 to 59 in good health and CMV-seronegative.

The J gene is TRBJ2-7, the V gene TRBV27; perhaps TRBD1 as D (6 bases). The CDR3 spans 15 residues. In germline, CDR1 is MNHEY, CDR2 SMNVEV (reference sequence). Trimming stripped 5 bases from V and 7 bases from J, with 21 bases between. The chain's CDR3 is CASSPRTVAKGEQYF. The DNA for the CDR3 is TGTGCCAGCAGTCCCCGGACAGTCGCCAAAGGGGAGCAGTACTTC.

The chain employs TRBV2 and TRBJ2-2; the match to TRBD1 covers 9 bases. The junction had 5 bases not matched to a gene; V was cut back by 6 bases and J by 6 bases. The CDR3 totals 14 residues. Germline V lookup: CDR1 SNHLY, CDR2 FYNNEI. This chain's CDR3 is CASRDRGTAGELFF. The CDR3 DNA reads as TGTGCCAGCAGGGACAGGGGAACGGCCGGGGAGCTGTTTTTT.

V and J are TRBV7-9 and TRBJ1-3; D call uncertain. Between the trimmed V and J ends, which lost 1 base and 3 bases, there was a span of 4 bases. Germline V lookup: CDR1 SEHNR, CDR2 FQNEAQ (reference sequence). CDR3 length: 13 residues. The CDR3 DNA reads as TGTGCCAGCAGCTTAGGCGGTGGAAACACCATATATTTT. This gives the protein CASSLGGGNTIYF. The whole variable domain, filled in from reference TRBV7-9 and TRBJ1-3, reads DTGVSQNPRHKITKRGQNVTFRCDPISEHNRLYWYRQTLGQGPEFLTYFQNEAQLEKSRLLSDRFSAERPKGSFSTLEIQRTEQGDSAMYLCASSLGGGNTIYFGEGSWLTVV.

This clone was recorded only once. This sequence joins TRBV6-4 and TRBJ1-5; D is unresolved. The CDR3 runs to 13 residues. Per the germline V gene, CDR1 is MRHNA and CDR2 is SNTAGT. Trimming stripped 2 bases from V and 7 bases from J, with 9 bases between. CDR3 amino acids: CASSDEGGQPQHF. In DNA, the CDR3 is TGTGCCAGCAGTGACGAGGGTGGACAGCCCCAGCATTTT.

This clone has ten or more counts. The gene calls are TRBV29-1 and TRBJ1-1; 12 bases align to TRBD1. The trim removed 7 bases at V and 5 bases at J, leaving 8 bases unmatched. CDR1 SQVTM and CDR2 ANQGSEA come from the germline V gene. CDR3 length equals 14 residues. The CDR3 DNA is TGCAGCGGGGGACAGGGGGCGAGTGGTACTGAAGCTTTCTTT. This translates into CSGGQGASGTEAFF.

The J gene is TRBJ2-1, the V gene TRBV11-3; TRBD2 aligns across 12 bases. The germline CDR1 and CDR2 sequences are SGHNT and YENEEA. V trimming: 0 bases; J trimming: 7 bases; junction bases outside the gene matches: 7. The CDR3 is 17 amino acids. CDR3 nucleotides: TGTGCCAGCAGCTTAGATATCCTAGCGGGAGGGCTGAATGAGCAGTTCTTC. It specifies CASSLDILAGGLNEQFF.

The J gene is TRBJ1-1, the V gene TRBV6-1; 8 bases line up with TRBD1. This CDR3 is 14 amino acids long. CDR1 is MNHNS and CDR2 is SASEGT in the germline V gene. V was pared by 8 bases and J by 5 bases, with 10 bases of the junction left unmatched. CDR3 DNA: TGTGCCAGCCGACGTCAGGGGGCAAATACTGAAGCTTTCTTT. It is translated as CASRRQGANTEAFF.

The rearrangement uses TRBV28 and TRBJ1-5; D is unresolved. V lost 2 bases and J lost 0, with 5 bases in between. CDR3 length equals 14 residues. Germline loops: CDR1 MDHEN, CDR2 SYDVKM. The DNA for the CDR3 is TGTGCCAGCAGTTTAATAGATAGCAATCAGCCCCAGCATTTT. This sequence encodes CASSLIDSNQPQHF.

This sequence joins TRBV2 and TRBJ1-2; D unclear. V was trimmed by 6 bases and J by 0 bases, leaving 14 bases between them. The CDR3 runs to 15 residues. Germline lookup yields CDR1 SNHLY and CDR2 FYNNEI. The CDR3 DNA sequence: TGTGCCAGCAGCCGTGACAAGGTAGCTAACTATGGCTACACCTTC. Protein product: CASSRDKVANYGYTF.

The CDR3 DNA reads as TGTGCCAGTAGTATTACCTCGGAGAGCGAGCAGTACTTC. It yields the protein CASSITSESEQYF. The rearrangement uses TRBV19 and TRBJ2-7; D unclear. The CDR3 consists of 13 residues. The V end lost 3 bases, the J end lost 6 bases, and 12 bases lay between the germline ends. Germline CDR1 and CDR2: LNHDA and SQIVND (reference sequence).

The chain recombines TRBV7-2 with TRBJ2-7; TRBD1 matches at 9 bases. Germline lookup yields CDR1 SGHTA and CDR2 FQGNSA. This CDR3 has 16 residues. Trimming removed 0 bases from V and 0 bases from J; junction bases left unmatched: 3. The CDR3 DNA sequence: TGTGCCAGCAGCTTAGCGGGGACAGGGAGCTCCTACGAGCAGTACTTC. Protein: CASSLAGTGSSYEQYF.

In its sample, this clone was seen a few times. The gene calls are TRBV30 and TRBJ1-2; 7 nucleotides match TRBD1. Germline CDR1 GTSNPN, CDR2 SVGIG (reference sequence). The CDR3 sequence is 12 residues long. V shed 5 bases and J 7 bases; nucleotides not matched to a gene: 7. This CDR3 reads CAWSTGLSGYTF. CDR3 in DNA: TGTGCCTGGTCGACAGGGTTGTCTGGCTACACCTTC.

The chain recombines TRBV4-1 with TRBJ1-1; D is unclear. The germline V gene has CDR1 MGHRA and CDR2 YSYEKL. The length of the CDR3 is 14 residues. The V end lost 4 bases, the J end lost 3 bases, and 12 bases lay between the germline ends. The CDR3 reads CASSRVGRDTEAFF. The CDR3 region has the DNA TGCGCCAGCAGCCGAGTAGGGAGGGACACTGAAGCTTTCTTT.

The CDR3 loop reads CASSSSDIRGSGNTIYF. For the CDR3, the DNA is TGTGCCAGCAGCTCCTCTGACATTAGGGGATCTGGAAACACCATATATTTT. This chain uses TRBV7-2 with TRBJ1-3; the D gene is possibly TRBD1 (5 bases). Germline CDR1 SGHTA, CDR2 FQGNSA. This CDR3 has 17 amino acids. Trimming left V 4 bases short and J 1 base short, with 17 bases between.

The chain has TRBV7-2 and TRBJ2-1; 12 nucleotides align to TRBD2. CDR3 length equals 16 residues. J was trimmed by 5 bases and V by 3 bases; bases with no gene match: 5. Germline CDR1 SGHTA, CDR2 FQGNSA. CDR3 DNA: TGTGCCAGCAGCTTTAGACTAGCGGGAGTCAACAATGAGCAGTTCTTC. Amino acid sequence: CASSFRLAGVNNEQFF.

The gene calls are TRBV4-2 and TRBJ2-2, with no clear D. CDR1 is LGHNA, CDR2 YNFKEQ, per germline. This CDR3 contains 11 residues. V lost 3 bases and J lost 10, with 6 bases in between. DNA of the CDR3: TGTGCCAGCAGCCAGGCGGAGGAGCTGTTTTTT. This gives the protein CASSQAEELFF.

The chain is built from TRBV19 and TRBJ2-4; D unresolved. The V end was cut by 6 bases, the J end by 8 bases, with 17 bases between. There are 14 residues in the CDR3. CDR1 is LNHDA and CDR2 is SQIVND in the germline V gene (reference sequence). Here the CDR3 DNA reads TGTGCCAGTAGCACCCCGCCGAACCGGGACATTCAGTACTTC. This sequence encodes CASSTPPNRDIQYF.

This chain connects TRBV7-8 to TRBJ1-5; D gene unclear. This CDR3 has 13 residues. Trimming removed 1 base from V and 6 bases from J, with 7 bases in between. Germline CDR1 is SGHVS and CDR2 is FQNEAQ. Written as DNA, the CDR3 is TGTGCCAGCAGCTTAGTCGAGTCTCAGCCCCAGCATTTT. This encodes CASSLVESQPQHF.